This T cell receptor beta chain was sequenced in a study of primary melanoma T cells and metastatic recurrence. Study context: These T2 to T4 primary melanomas had thickness greater than 1 mm. Points from the study as a whole: Adding T-cell fraction to thickness reportedly best improved survival prediction.

Germline CDR1 MNHGY, CDR2 SAAAGT. V lost 5 bases, J lost 4 bases, and 8 bases lay in between. The CDR3 sequence is 12 residues long. The table came from immunoSEQ multiplex PCR; TCRdb's copy has only in-frame clones and leaves some out. The sample records about 790 clones, around 81% being singletons. This clone appeared a few times. Its antigen is currently unknown. The sample taken for sequencing was melanoma tumor tissue. The sequence derives from a human donor with melanoma. The genes are TRBV6-8 and TRBJ1-2; TRBD1 is a possible D gene (6 bases). The CDR3, as DNA: TGTGCCAGCAGTGGACAGCCCTATGGCTACACCTTC. Amino acid sequence: CASSGQPYGYTF.